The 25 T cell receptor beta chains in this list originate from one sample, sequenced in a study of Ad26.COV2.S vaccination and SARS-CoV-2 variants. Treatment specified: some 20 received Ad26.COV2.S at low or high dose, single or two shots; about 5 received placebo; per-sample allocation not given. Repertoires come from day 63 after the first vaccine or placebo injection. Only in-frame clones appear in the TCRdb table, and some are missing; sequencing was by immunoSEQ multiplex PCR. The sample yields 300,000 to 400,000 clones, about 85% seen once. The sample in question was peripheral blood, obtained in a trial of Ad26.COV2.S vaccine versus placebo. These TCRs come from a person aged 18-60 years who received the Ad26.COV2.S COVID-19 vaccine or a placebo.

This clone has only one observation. The CDR3: CASSPKGSGNTIYF. For the CDR3, the DNA is TGTGCCAGCTCACCTAAGGGATCTGGAAACACCATATATTTT. The chain combines TRBV18 with TRBJ1-3; D not certain. Germline V gives CDR1 KGHSH, CDR2 LQKENI. Trimming stripped 3 bases from V and 1 base from J, with 7 bases between. The CDR3 spans 14 residues.

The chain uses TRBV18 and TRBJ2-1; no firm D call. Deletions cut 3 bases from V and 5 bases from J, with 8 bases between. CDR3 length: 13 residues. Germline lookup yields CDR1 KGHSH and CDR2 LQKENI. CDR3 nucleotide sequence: TGTGCCAGCTCACCTGGCAGTAACAATGAGCAGTTCTTC. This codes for CASSPGSNNEQFF.

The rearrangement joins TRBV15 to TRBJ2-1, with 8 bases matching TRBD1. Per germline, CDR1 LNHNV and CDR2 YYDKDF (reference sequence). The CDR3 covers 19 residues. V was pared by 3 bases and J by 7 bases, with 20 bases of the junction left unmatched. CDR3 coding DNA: TGTGCCACCAGCAGCCCCAGGGGCGCGATGGACAGGGTAGGGAATGAGCAGTTCTTC. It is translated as CATSSPRGAMDRVGNEQFF.

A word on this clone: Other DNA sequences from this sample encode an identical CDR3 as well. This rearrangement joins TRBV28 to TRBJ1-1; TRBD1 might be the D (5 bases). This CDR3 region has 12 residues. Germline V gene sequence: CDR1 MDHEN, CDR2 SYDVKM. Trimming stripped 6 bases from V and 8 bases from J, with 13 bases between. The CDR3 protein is CASRSTGAEAFF. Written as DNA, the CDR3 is TGTGCCAGCAGGAGCACCGGGGCCGAAGCTTTCTTT.

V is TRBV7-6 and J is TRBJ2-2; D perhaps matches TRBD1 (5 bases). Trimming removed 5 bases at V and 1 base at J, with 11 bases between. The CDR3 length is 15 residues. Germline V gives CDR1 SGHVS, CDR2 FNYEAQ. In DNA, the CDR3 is TGTGCCAGCAGCCTAACAGGAAAGAACACCGGGGAGCTGTTTTTT. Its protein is CASSLTGKNTGELFF.

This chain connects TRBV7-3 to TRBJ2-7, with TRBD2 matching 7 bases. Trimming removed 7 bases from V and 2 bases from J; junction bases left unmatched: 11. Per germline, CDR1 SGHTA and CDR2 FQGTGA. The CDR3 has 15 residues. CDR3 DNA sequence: TGTGCCAGCACCCTACTCGCGGGAGACGCCTACGAGCAGTACTTC. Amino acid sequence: CASTLLAGDAYEQYF.

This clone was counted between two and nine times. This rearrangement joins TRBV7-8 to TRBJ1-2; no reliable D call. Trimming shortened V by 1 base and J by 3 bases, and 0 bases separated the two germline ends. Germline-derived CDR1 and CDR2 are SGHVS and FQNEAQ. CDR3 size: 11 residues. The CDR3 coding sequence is TGTGCCAGCAGCTTAGACTATGGCTACACCTTC. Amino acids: CASSLDYGYTF.

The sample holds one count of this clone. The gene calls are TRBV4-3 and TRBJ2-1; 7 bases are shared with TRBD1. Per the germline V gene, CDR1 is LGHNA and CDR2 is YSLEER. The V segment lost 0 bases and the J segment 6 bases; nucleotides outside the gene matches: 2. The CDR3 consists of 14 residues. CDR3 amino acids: CASSQDHRGNEQFF. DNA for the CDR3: TGCGCCAGCAGCCAAGACCACAGGGGCAATGAGCAGTTCTTC.

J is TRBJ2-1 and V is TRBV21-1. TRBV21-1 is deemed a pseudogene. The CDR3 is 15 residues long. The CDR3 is CASSKGPRTYNEQFF. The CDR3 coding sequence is TGTGCCAGCAGCAAAGGTCCTCGAACCTACAATGAGCAGTTCTTC.

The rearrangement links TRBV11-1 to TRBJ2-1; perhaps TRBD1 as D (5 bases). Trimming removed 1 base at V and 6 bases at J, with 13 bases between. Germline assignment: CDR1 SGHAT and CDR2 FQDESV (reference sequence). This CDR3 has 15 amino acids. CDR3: CASSLVAGMGNEQFF. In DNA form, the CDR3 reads TGTGCCAGCAGCTTAGTTGCAGGGATGGGCAATGAGCAGTTCTTC.

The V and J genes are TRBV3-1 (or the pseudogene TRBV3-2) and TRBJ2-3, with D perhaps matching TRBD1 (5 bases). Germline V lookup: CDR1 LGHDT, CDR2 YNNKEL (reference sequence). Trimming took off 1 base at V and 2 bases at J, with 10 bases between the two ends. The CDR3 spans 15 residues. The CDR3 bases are TGTGCCAGCAGCCAAGGTTCAGGGCACACAGATACGCAGTATTTT. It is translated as CASSQGSGHTDTQYF.

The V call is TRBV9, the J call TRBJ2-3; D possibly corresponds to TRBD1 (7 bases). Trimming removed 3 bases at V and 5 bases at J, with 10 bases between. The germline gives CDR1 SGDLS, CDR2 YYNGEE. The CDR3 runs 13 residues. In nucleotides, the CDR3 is TGTGCCAGCAGCGGCCAGGGGGGAGATACGCAGTATTTT. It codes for CASSGQGGDTQYF.

CDR3 sequence reads: CASSRPGTSGGSIQYF. The CDR3, as DNA: TGTGCCAGCAGCCGCCCGGGGACTAGCGGGGGAAGCATTCAGTACTTC. The V gene is TRBV6-2 or TRBV6-3, the J gene TRBJ2-4; TRBD2 agrees at 14 bases. There are 16 residues in the CDR3. Germline CDR1 and CDR2: MNHEY and SVGEGT. J gave up 9 bases and V 6 bases, and 10 bases lay outside the gene matches.

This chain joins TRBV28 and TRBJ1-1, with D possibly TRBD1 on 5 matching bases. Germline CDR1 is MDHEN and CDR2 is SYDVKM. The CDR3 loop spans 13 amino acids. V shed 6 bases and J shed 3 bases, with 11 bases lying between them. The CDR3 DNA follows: TGTGCCAGCAGATCACAGGAAGACACTGAAGCTTTCTTT. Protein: CASRSQEDTEAFF.

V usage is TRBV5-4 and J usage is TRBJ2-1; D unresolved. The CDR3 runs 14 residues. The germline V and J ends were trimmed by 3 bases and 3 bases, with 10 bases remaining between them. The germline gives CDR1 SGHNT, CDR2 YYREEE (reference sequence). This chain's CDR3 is CASSSTDGYNEQFF. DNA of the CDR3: TGTGCCAGCAGCTCCACGGACGGCTACAATGAGCAGTTCTTC.

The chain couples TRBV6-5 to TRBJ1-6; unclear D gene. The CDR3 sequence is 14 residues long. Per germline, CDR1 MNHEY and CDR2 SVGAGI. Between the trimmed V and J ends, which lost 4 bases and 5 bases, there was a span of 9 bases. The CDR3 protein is CASSFETHNSPLHF. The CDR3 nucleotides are TGTGCCAGCAGTTTTGAAACTCATAATTCACCCCTCCACTTT.

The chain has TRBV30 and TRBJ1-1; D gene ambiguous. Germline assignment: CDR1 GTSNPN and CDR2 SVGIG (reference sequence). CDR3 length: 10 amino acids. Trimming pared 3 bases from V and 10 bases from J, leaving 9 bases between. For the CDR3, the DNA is TGTGCCTGGAGCAACAGAGTAGCTTTCTTT. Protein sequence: CAWSNRVAFF.

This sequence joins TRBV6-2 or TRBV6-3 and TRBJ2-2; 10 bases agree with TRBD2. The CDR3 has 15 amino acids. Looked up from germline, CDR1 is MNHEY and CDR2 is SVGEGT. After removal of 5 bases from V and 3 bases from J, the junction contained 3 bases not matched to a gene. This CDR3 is CASSQGTSDTGELFF. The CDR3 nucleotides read TGTGCCAGCAGTCAAGGGACTAGCGACACCGGGGAGCTGTTTTTT.

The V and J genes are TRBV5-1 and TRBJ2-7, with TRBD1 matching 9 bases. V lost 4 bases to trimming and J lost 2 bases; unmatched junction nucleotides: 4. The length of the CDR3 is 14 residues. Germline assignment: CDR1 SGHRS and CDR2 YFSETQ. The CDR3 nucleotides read TGCGCCAGCAGCGGACAGGGGAACACCTACGAGCAGTACTTC. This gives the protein CASSGQGNTYEQYF.

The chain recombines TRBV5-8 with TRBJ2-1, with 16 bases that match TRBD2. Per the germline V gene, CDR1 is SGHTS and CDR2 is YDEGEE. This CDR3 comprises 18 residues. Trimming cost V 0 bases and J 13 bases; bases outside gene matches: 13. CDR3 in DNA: TGTGCCAGCAGCTTGGGGGGTTTAGGGACTAGCGGGAGGGCCCGTCAGTTCTTC. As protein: CASSLGGLGTSGRARQFF.

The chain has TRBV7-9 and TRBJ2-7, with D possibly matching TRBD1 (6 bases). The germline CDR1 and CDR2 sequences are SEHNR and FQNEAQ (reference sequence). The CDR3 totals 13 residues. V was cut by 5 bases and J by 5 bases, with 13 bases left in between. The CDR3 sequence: CASSPQTGHEQYF. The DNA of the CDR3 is TGTGCCAGCAGCCCACAGACAGGCCACGAGCAGTACTTC. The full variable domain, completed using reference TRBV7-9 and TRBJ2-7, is DTGVSQNPRHKITKRGQNVTFRCDPISEHNRLYWYRQTLGQGPEFLTYFQNEAQLEKSRLLSDRFSAERPKGSFSTLEIQRTEQGDSAMYLCASSPQTGHEQYFGPGTRLTVT.

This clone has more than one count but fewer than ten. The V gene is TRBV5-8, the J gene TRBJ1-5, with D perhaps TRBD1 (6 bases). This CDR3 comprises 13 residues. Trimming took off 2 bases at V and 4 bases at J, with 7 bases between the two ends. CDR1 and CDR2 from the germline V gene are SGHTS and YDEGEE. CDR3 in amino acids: CASSFDRNQPQHF. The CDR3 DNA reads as TGTGCCAGCAGCTTCGACAGGAATCAGCCCCAGCATTTT.

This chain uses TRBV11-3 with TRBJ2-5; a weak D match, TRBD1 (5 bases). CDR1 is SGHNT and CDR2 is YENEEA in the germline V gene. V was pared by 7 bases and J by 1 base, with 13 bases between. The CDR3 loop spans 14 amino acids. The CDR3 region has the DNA TGTGCCAGCACCCAGGGCTCCGTCCAAGAGACCCAGTACTTC. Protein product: CASTQGSVQETQYF.

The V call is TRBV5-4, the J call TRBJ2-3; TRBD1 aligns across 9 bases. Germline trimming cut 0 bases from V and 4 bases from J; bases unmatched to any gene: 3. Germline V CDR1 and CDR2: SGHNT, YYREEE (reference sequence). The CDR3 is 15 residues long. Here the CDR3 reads CASSLGTGAPDTQYF. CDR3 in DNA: TGTGCCAGCAGCTTGGGGACAGGGGCGCCAGATACGCAGTATTTT.

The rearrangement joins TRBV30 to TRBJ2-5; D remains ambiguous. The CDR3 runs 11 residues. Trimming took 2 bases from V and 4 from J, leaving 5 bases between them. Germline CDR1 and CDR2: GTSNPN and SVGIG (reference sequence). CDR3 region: CAWSPRETQYF. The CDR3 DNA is TGTGCCTGGAGTCCTAGAGAGACCCAGTACTTC.